These 27 T cell receptor beta chains originate from one sample sequenced in a study of CD8 T cells in ankylosing spondylitis. Their target antigens are unknown. Study-wide results and caveats: Made up of about eight highly homologous variants, a TCR beta motif appeared characteristic of ankylosing spondylitis blood.

TCRdb re-called the 5' RACE reads through MiXCR, storing one row per CDR3 protein. The sample carries roughly 90,000 distinct CDR3 sequences, approximately 9.6% recorded once. The specimen was blood, either unsorted or a sorted T cell fraction (not recorded which). Receptor source: a male donor with ankylosing spondylitis.

This clonotype has more than one count but fewer than ten. This chain joins TRBV7-9 and TRBJ2-7; the D is unclear. This CDR3 comprises 14 residues. The V gene's germline CDR1 is SEHNR and CDR2 FQNEAQ (reference sequence). Between the trimmed V and J ends, which lost 4 bases and 1 base, there was a span of 11 bases. CDR3 DNA: TGTGCCAGCAGCTATGTAGAGACATCCTACGAGCAGTACGTC. Translated, it gives CASSYVETSYEQYV.

The chain combines TRBV4-1 with TRBJ2-1; D unresolved. This CDR3 region has 15 residues. Per germline, CDR1 MGHRA and CDR2 YSYEKL. With 3 bases removed from V and 6 bases from J, the gap between germline ends came to 15 bases. The CDR3, as DNA: TGCGCCAGCAGCCAGAGCCCAAGCTCTGGCAATGAGCAGTTCTTC. Its protein is CASSQSPSSGNEQFF.

This clonotype was counted between two and nine times. The gene calls are TRBV7-9 and TRBJ1-1, with D unclear. This CDR3 is built from 12 residues. The germline V gene has CDR1 SEHNR and CDR2 FQNEAQ (reference sequence). V lost 5 bases and J lost 8, with 12 bases in between. CDR3 sequence: CASSPPIAEAFF. In DNA form, the CDR3 reads TGTGCCAGCAGCCCTCCCATTGCGGAAGCTTTCTTT. The full variable domain, completed using reference TRBV7-9 and TRBJ1-1, is DTGVSQNPRHKITKRGQNVTFRCDPISEHNRLYWYRQTLGQGPEFLTYFQNEAQLEKSRLLSDRFSAERPKGSFSTLEIQRTEQGDSAMYLCASSPPIAEAFFGQGTRLTVV.

The chain joins TRBV24-1 to TRBJ2-1; D is undetermined. Germline lookup yields CDR1 KGHDR and CDR2 SFDVKD. The length of the CDR3 is 13 residues. V lost 2 bases, J lost 13 bases, and 14 bases lay in between. CDR3 DNA: TGTGCCACCAGTGATTACCCTTCTCCACTCCAGTTCTTC. Its translation: CATSDYPSPLQFF.

This clonotype was counted at least ten times. The CDR3 reads CATSDLSGSYNEQFF. In DNA, the CDR3 is TGTGCCACCAGTGATCTCTCAGGCTCCTACAATGAGCAGTTCTTC. This rearrangement joins TRBV24-1 to TRBJ2-1; D remains unclear. Trimming cost V 3 bases and J 0 bases, with 8 bases left between them. The germline gives CDR1 KGHDR, CDR2 SFDVKD. The CDR3 loop spans 15 amino acids.

J is TRBJ1-5 and V is TRBV30, with D possibly being TRBD1 (6 bases). Germline V gene data show CDR1 as GTSNPN and CDR2 as SVGIG (reference sequence). The V end was cut by 0 bases, the J end by 3 bases, with 9 bases between. The CDR3 consists of 14 residues. This chain's CDR3 is CAWSVEGVNQPQHF. CDR3 DNA: TGTGCCTGGAGTGTAGAGGGGGTCAATCAGCCCCAGCATTTT.

The chain joins TRBV7-9 to TRBJ1-2; 8 bases line up with TRBD1. Losses at the gene ends were 6 bases for V and 4 bases for J; bases not matched to a gene: 4. Per germline, CDR1 SEHNR and CDR2 FQNEAQ (reference sequence). CDR3 length: 13 residues. The CDR3 nucleotides are TGTGCCAGCAGTCTGGACAGGGCCTATGGCTACACCTTC. Protein: CASSLDRAYGYTF.

This clonotype was found many times. V and J are TRBV5-6 and TRBJ1-5; the match to TRBD1 covers 7 bases. The germline V gene has CDR1 SGHDT and CDR2 YYEEEE. After removal of 6 bases from V and 3 bases from J, the junction contained 9 bases not matched to a gene. CDR3 length equals 15 residues. CDR3 nucleotides: TGTGCCAGCACCTCTTCGACAGGGAACAATCAGCCCCAGCATTTT. Its translation: CASTSSTGNNQPQHF.

This clonotype occurred a few times. The chain combines TRBV6-1 with TRBJ2-3; D is unclear. The V and J ends lost 6 bases and 0 bases respectively, with 10 bases between them. The CDR3 is 14 residues long. The germline V gene encodes CDR1 MNHNS and CDR2 SASEGT. The CDR3 loop is CASSFTTSTDTQYF. The CDR3 coding sequence is TGTGCCAGCAGCTTTACGACTAGCACAGATACGCAGTATTTT.

This clonotype has just a few counts. The genes are TRBV4-1 and TRBJ2-1; 10 bases are a match to TRBD1. J gave up 7 bases and V 10 bases, and 4 bases lay outside the gene matches. The germline V gene has CDR1 MGHRA and CDR2 YSYEKL. This CDR3 is 12 amino acids long. CDR3 region: CATRDRGNEQFF. The CDR3 DNA reads as TGCGCCACCCGGGACAGGGGAAATGAGCAGTTCTTC.

The CDR3 loop is CASSILGTGLYTEAFF. The DNA of the CDR3 is TGTGCCAGTAGCATACTGGGGACAGGGTTATACACTGAAGCTTTCTTT. The J gene is TRBJ1-1, the V gene TRBV19, with TRBD1 identical over 9 bases. CDR3 length: 16 amino acids. The germline gives CDR1 LNHDA, CDR2 SQIVND (reference sequence). V lost 6 bases and J lost 3; bases outside the gene matches: 11.

This clonotype was recorded many times. The chain couples TRBV7-9 to TRBJ2-3; D gene uncertain. The CDR3 has 13 residues. Between the trimmed V and J ends, which lost 1 base and 7 bases, there was a span of 9 bases. The germline CDR1 and CDR2 sequences are SEHNR and FQNEAQ (reference sequence). The chain's CDR3 is CASSLVSFHTQYF. In nucleotides, the CDR3 is TGTGCCAGCAGCTTAGTATCCTTTCATACGCAGTATTTT.

This clonotype was observed many times. The rearrangement uses TRBV27 and TRBJ2-1, with D tentatively TRBD2 (6 bases). The CDR3 loop spans 13 amino acids. Trimming shortened V by 5 bases and J by 10 bases, and 15 bases separated the two germline ends. CDR1 is MNHEY, CDR2 SMNVEV, per germline (reference sequence). The CDR3 region is CASSIFGREEQFF. CDR3 bases: TGTGCCAGCAGTATATTCGGGAGAGAAGAGCAGTTCTTC.

The chain is built from TRBV30 and TRBJ1-1; D gene unclear. This CDR3 has 16 amino acids. Trimming took 0 bases from V and 1 from J, leaving 15 bases between them. Germline CDR1 is GTSNPN and CDR2 is SVGIG (reference sequence). The CDR3 DNA sequence: TGTGCCTGGAGTGTACTTCCAGGATTGTCGAACACTGAAGCTTTCTTT. Its translation: CAWSVLPGLSNTEAFF.

This clonotype appeared a few times. This rearrangement joins TRBV5-5 to TRBJ1-2; 7 bases map to TRBD1. V gave up 3 bases and J gave up 7 bases; unmatched junction bases: 9. Germline V gene lookup returns CDR1 SGHKS and CDR2 YYEKEE (reference sequence). This CDR3 has 14 amino acids. The CDR3 DNA reads as TGTGCCAGCAGCTCCTACCCAGACAGGGCTGGCTACACCTTC. Encoded protein: CASSSYPDRAGYTF.

About this clonotype itself: No DNA is shown, since the ends of the CDR3 on it are uncertain; the CDR3 is the one TCRdb lists. The V and J genes are TRBV3-1 and TRBJ2-2; no check of the table's D call, TRBD1, against the DNA was made. The CDR3 is 16 residues long, counting both termini. CDR1 LGHDT and CDR2 YNNKEL come from the germline V gene (reference sequence). CDR3 residues: CASSQGTAHTGELFFF.

The chain recombines TRBV28 with TRBJ1-5; 8 bases line up with TRBD1. This CDR3 comprises 14 residues. In germline, CDR1 is MDHEN, CDR2 SYDVKM. V was pared by 6 bases and J by 4 bases, with 5 bases of the junction left unmatched. As DNA, the CDR3 is TGTGCCAGCAGCAAAACAGGGGGTAATCAGCCCCAGCATTTT. It translates to CASSKTGGNQPQHF.

This chain joins TRBV29-1 and TRBJ2-7, with D perhaps TRBD1 (6 bases). Trimming stripped 3 bases from V and 2 bases from J, with 11 bases between. Germline CDR1 is SQVTM and CDR2 is ANQGSEA. This CDR3 spans 13 amino acids. The CDR3 coding sequence is TGCAGCGTTGAGGGTCAGGGGACCTACGAGCAGTACTTC. This codes for CSVEGQGTYEQYF.

The chain links TRBV12-3 or TRBV12-4 to TRBJ2-1; TRBD1 is a possible D gene (5 bases). The germline V and J ends were trimmed by 4 bases and 6 bases, with 13 bases remaining between them. The CDR3 extends over 14 amino acids. The CDR3 DNA reads as TGTGCCAGCAGTTATGAAAGGGGCGCCAATGAGCAGTTCTTC. This translates into CASSYERGANEQFF.

This clonotype has more than one count but fewer than ten. The chain combines TRBV14 with TRBJ2-1; D call uncertain. Trimming pared 6 bases from V and 0 bases from J, leaving 18 bases between. This CDR3 has 17 amino acids. Germline V CDR1 and CDR2: SGHDN, FVKESK. CDR3 nucleotide sequence: TGTGCCAGCAGTCGCTGGGTTTCGGCCCGCTCCTACAATGAGCAGTTCTTC. It specifies CASSRWVSARSYNEQFF.

This clonotype was recorded at least ten times. The chain recombines TRBV7-9 with TRBJ2-7; no clear D gene. This CDR3 is built from 14 residues. The germline V gene has CDR1 SEHNR and CDR2 FQNEAQ (reference sequence). V shed 0 bases and J shed 2 bases, with 8 bases lying between them. DNA for the CDR3: TGTGCCAGCAGCTTAGCAGGGTTCGCCTACGAGCAGTACTTC. Translated, it gives CASSLAGFAYEQYF. Complete variable domain (other parts from reference TRBV7-9 and TRBJ2-7): DTGVSQNPRHKITKRGQNVTFRCDPISEHNRLYWYRQTLGQGPEFLTYFQNEAQLEKSRLLSDRFSAERPKGSFSTLEIQRTEQGDSAMYLCASSLAGFAYEQYFGPGTRLTVT.

The CDR3 is CASSSVPDFEQYV. The CDR3 nucleotides read TGTGCCAGCAGCTCCGTACCGGACTTCGAGCAGTACGTC. This chain links TRBV6-1 with TRBJ2-7, with D possibly being TRBD2 (5 bases). Looked up from germline, CDR1 is MNHNS and CDR2 is SASEGT. Trimming took off 6 bases at V and 6 bases at J, with 15 bases between the two ends. CDR3 length equals 13 residues.

The chain employs TRBV7-9 and TRBJ1-2; 7 bases line up with TRBD1. The CDR3 spans 15 residues. The germline gives CDR1 SEHNR, CDR2 FQNEAQ (reference sequence). The trim removed 1 base at V and 4 bases at J, leaving 6 bases unmatched. Written as DNA, the CDR3 is TGTGCCAGCAGCTTAGAAGGACAGGCGATCTATGGCTACACCTTC. This codes for CASSLEGQAIYGYTF.

This clonotype was seen more than once but under ten times. This chain's CDR3 is CASNELAGVNTGELFF. CDR3 coding DNA: TGTGCCAGCAACGAACTAGCGGGAGTCAACACCGGGGAGCTGTTTTTT. The V call is TRBV9, the J call TRBJ2-2, with TRBD2 matching over 11 bases. Unmatched junction bases numbered 6, after V lost 6 bases and J lost 2 bases. Germline values: CDR1 SGDLS, CDR2 YYNGEE. The length of the CDR3 is 16 residues.

This clonotype showed up just a few times. The genes are TRBV18 and TRBJ2-2; D perhaps matches TRBD2 (5 bases). Between the trimmed V and J ends, which lost 7 bases and 4 bases, there was a span of 10 bases. This CDR3 is 13 amino acids long. Per germline, CDR1 KGHSH and CDR2 LQKENI. The CDR3 is CASLSEGTGELFF. In nucleotides, the CDR3 is TGTGCCAGCTTGAGCGAGGGCACCGGGGAGCTGTTTTTT. The full variable domain, its missing parts supplied by reference TRBV18 and TRBJ2-2, is NAGVMQNPRHLVRRRGQEARLRCSPMKGHSHVYWYRQLPEEGLKFMVYLQKENIIDESGMPKERFSAEFPKEGPSILRIQQVVRGDSAAYFCASLSEGTGELFFGEGSRLTVL.

This clonotype turned up a few times. This rearrangement joins TRBV9 to TRBJ1-4; 8 nucleotides line up with TRBD1. The junction had 8 bases not matched to a gene; V was cut back by 0 bases and J by 7 bases. The germline gives CDR1 SGDLS, CDR2 YYNGEE. The CDR3 spans 16 residues. The CDR3 loop is CASSVEYQGAAEKLFF. CDR3 bases: TGTGCCAGCAGCGTAGAATACCAGGGGGCTGCTGAAAAACTGTTTTTT. Based on the CDR3 plus reference TRBV9 and TRBJ1-4, the full variable domain is DSGVTQTPKHLITATGQRVTLRCSPRSGDLSVYWYQQSLDQGLQFLIQYYNGEERAKGNILERFSAQQFPDLHSELNLSSLELGDSALYFCASSVEYQGAAEKLFFGSGTQLSVL.

This clonotype was found many times. J is TRBJ2-1 and V is TRBV13; 10 bases are a match to TRBD2. Germline loops: CDR1 PRHDT, CDR2 FYEKMQ (reference sequence). The CDR3 totals 16 residues. The J segment lost 5 bases and the V segment lost 1 base, leaving 5 bases of the junction unmatched. CDR3 DNA: TGTGCCAGCAGCTTAGCTACTAGCGGGACGCACAATGAGCAGTTCTTC. The encoded protein is CASSLATSGTHNEQFF.